Listed here are 32 T cell receptor beta chains from one sample, sequenced in a study of glioma-infiltrating T cells. The iRepertoire nested amplicon-rescue multiplex PCR amplified TCR alpha and beta CDR3s from RNA. MiXCR was run by TCRdb on the multiplex PCR reads, yielding one entry per CDR3 protein. The table shows about 110,000 distinct CDR3 sequences, with 25% to 30% occurring only once. The sequenced material came from glioma tissue, nonneoplastic brain tissue, or PBMCs (not recorded which). The receptors here all came from a human donor with low-grade glioma or glioblastoma, undergoing nonglioma brain surgery, or in good health (not recorded which).

The sample holds many counts of this clonotype. The genes are TRBV20-1 and TRBJ1-1; the D is unclear. Germline CDR1 and CDR2: DFQATT and SNEGSKA (reference sequence). The CDR3 is 16 residues long. The V end lost 3 bases, the J end lost 5 bases, and 22 bases lay between the germline ends. The CDR3, as DNA: TGCAGTGCTAGTAATCTCCGGAGGGCCCTGGGGACTGAAGCTTTCTTT. Amino acid sequence: CSASNLRRALGTEAFF.

Many counts were recorded for this clonotype. The genes are TRBV29-1 and TRBJ2-4; TRBD1 matches at 12 bases. J was trimmed by 7 bases and V by 4 bases; bases with no gene match: 2. Germline CDR1 SQVTM, CDR2 ANQGSEA. This CDR3 is built from 13 residues. CDR3 sequence (DNA): TGCAGCGTTGGGGACAGGGGGCTGAACATTCAGTACTTC. Its protein product is CSVGDRGLNIQYF.

V usage is TRBV12-3 or TRBV12-4 and J usage is TRBJ2-4; D might be TRBD1 (6 bases). The V and J ends lost 8 bases and 2 bases respectively, with 13 bases between them. CDR3 length: 14 amino acids. The CDR3 protein is CASGYRVTKNIQYF. The CDR3 DNA follows: TGTGCCAGCGGGTACAGGGTAACCAAAAACATTCAGTACTTC.

A remark on this clonotype: At one of its ends the junction is not consistent with the germline gene, which may arise from a read error. The chain recombines TRBV6-1 with TRBJ2-7; possibly TRBD2 for D (6 bases). The CDR3 has 13 amino acids. The germline gives CDR1 MNHNS, CDR2 SASEGT. For the CDR3, the DNA is TGTGCCACCCGGAGGGGTAGTAACTACGAGCAGCACTTT. Its protein is CATRRGSNYEQHF.

The chain links TRBV7-9 to TRBJ2-3; D unresolved. Trimming shortened V by 3 bases and J by 0 bases, and 13 bases separated the two germline ends. Germline values: CDR1 SEHNR, CDR2 FQNEAQ (reference sequence). This CDR3 is built from 16 residues. This CDR3 reads CASSLWVSASTDTQYF. CDR3 coding DNA: TGTGCCAGCAGCTTGTGGGTCTCCGCTAGCACAGATACGCAGTATTTT.

The rearrangement uses TRBV29-1 and TRBJ1-2, with a weak D call TRBD1 (5 bases). V was shortened by 0 bases and J by 6 bases, with 14 bases between the two germline ends. Germline assignment: CDR1 SQVTM and CDR2 ANQGSEA. The CDR3 runs to 14 residues. CDR3 loop: CSVEEQGGSDGYTF. CDR3 in DNA: TGCAGCGTTGAAGAGCAGGGAGGATCGGATGGCTACACCTTC.

This clonotype appeared many times. The chain is built from TRBV29-1 and TRBJ1-1; possibly TRBD1 for D (6 bases). The germline V and J ends were trimmed by 2 bases and 4 bases, with 8 bases remaining between them. Germline V lookup: CDR1 SQVTM, CDR2 ANQGSEA. The CDR3 has 12 amino acids. CDR3 sequence reads: CSVERGGTEAFF. CDR3 nucleotides: TGCAGCGTTGAAAGAGGGGGCACTGAAGCTTTCTTT.

This clonotype has ten or more counts. The rearrangement joins TRBV6-5 to TRBJ1-2; no reliable D call. V lost 2 bases, J lost 6 bases, and 19 bases lay in between. Germline CDR1 is MNHEY and CDR2 is SVGAGI. The CDR3 sequence is 16 residues long. The CDR3 DNA is TGTGCCAGCAGTTACCTCGGTGGGCGATCAAGGGATGGCTACACCTTC. Protein sequence: CASSYLGGRSRDGYTF.

The chain has TRBV5-5 and TRBJ2-1, with unresolved D. This CDR3 contains 11 residues. V gave up 9 bases and J gave up 12 bases, with 16 bases separating them. The germline V gene encodes CDR1 SGHKS and CDR2 YYEKEE (reference sequence). The CDR3 region has the DNA TGTGCCATCAGTACGACTCAACGGCAGTTCTTC. Its protein product is CAISTTQRQFF.

This clonotype was seen repeatedly, ten times or more. The chain recombines TRBV7-3 with TRBJ2-7; the D is unclear. V lost 2 bases to trimming and J lost 2 bases, with 7 bases between them. Germline V CDR1 and CDR2: SGHTA, FQGTGA. This CDR3 is built from 13 residues. This CDR3 reads CASSLAFAYEQYF. In DNA form, the CDR3 reads TGTGCCAGCAGCTTAGCTTTCGCCTACGAGCAGTACTTC.

There are many counts of this clonotype. The chain has TRBV6-5 and TRBJ1-3; a possible D gene is TRBD1 (5 bases). The CDR3 consists of 17 residues. Trimming shortened V by 2 bases and J by 2 bases, and 16 bases separated the two germline ends. Germline V gene sequence: CDR1 MNHEY, CDR2 SVGAGI. CDR3 amino acids: CASSYGTARGTGNTIYF. The CDR3 nucleotides are TGTGCCAGCAGTTACGGAACCGCTCGGGGGACTGGAAACACCATATATTTT.

This clonotype was picked up many times. The chain joins TRBV6-2 or TRBV6-3 to TRBJ2-7; possible D gene TRBD2, 6 bases. V lost 0 bases and J lost 5, with 11 bases in between. The CDR3 loop spans 14 amino acids. Germline V gives CDR1 MNHEY, CDR2 SVGEGT. The CDR3 DNA follows: TGTGCCAGCAGTTACTCGCGGAGGGTCCACGAGCAGTACTTC. Encoded protein: CASSYSRRVHEQYF.

This clonotype has a count of ten or more. The chain combines TRBV7-6 with TRBJ2-1, with 9 bases that match TRBD1. V shed 1 base and J 8 bases; nucleotides not matched to a gene: 12. The CDR3 has 17 amino acids. Germline-derived CDR1 and CDR2 are SGHVS and FNYEAQ. The CDR3 sequence is CASSLGNPGQGIDEQFF. The CDR3 DNA is TGTGCCAGCAGCTTAGGAAATCCGGGACAGGGAATCGATGAGCAGTTCTTC.

The sample holds many counts of this clonotype. This chain joins TRBV18 and TRBJ2-7; 7 nucleotides match TRBD2. The CDR3 has 15 residues. J gave up 3 bases and V 2 bases, and 7 bases lay outside the gene matches. The germline gives CDR1 KGHSH, CDR2 LQKENI. The CDR3 region is CASSPIGEGRYEQYF. The DNA of the CDR3 is TGTGCCAGCTCACCAATAGGGGAGGGCCGCTACGAGCAGTACTTC. Complete variable domain (other parts from reference TRBV18 and TRBJ2-7): NAGVMQNPRHLVRRRGQEARLRCSPMKGHSHVYWYRQLPEEGLKFMVYLQKENIIDESGMPKERFSAEFPKEGPSILRIQQVVRGDSAAYFCASSPIGEGRYEQYFGPGTRLTVT.

Regarding this clonotype: A much larger clone sits a single nucleotide away, making a read error possible. This sequence joins TRBV5-1 and TRBJ2-7; TRBD2 might be the D (6 bases). The CDR3 is made up of 14 amino acids. The germline V gene has CDR1 SGHRS and CDR2 YFSETQ. The CDR3 nucleotides read TGCGCCGGCAGTCCCCCGGGACTGAGTCGGGAGCAGTACTTC. The encoded protein is CAGSPPGLSREQYF.

This clonotype was seen ten or more times. This sequence joins TRBV20-1 and TRBJ2-1; TRBD2 matches 11 bases. Germline lookup yields CDR1 DFQATT and CDR2 SNEGSKA (reference sequence). V gave up 7 bases and J gave up 5 bases; unmatched junction bases: 7. This CDR3 spans 14 amino acids. CDR3: CSVPLAGGNNEQFF. In DNA, the CDR3 is TGCAGTGTCCCCTTAGCGGGAGGGAACAATGAGCAGTTCTTC.

In its sample, this clonotype was seen many times. The chain recombines TRBV28 with TRBJ2-5; 7 bases match TRBD1. This CDR3 comprises 13 residues. V dropped 9 bases and J dropped 1; count of bases not matched to a gene: 5. The germline CDR1 and CDR2 sequences are MDHEN and SYDVKM. The CDR3 nucleotides are TGTGCCAGTGGGACAGCAGGCCAAGAGACCCAGTACTTC. Translated, it gives CASGTAGQETQYF.

This clonotype showed up many times. The CDR3 DNA follows: TGCAGTGCTAGAGATTGGCTAGCGAACACCGGGGAGCTGTTTTTT. It is translated as CSARDWLANTGELFF. This chain links TRBV20-1 with TRBJ2-2; D ambiguous. Per the germline V gene, CDR1 is DFQATT and CDR2 is SNEGSKA (reference sequence). This CDR3 region has 15 residues. V was clipped by 0 bases and J by 0 bases, with 8 bases between them.

Many counts were recorded for this clonotype. The genes are TRBV6-1 and TRBJ2-7, with TRBD1 matching 8 bases. Germline loops: CDR1 MNHNS, CDR2 SASEGT. V gave up 10 bases and J gave up 3 bases; unmatched junction bases: 8. The CDR3 contains 13 residues. CDR3: CATKDRVYYEQYF. DNA for the CDR3: TGTGCCACCAAGGACAGGGTCTACTACGAGCAGTACTTC.

About this clonotype itself: The junction departs from the called germline gene at one end, perhaps through a read error. J is TRBJ2-5 and V is TRBV28, with D maybe TRBD1 (5 bases). The CDR3 loop spans 15 amino acids. Germline V gene lookup returns CDR1 MDHEN and CDR2 SYDVKM. The CDR3 reads CASSPPRQFQETQYF. CDR3 nucleotide sequence: TGTGCCAGCAGTCCTCCCCGACAGTTCCAAGAGACCCAGTATTTC.

The V and J genes are TRBV3-1 and TRBJ2-7; D is perhaps TRBD1 (6 bases). The CDR3 runs to 15 residues. V was trimmed by 1 base and J by 3 bases, leaving 13 bases between them. Germline CDR1 LGHDT, CDR2 YNNKEL (reference sequence). In DNA, the CDR3 is TGTGCCAGCAGCCAAGGTAGACAGGCCCGCTACGAGCAGTACTTC. It is translated as CASSQGRQARYEQYF.

The sample holds many counts of this clonotype. The rearrangement links TRBV28 to TRBJ1-1; no reliable D call. V lost 8 bases and J 0 bases, leaving 16 bases between the germline ends. CDR3 length: 15 amino acids. Germline V gene data show CDR1 as MDHEN and CDR2 as SYDVKM. The CDR3 nucleotides read TGTGCCAGCCCTCCCCGTAGGTGGGTGAACACTGAAGCTTTCTTT. This sequence encodes CASPPRRWVNTEAFF.

This clonotype appeared a single time. V is TRBV19 and J is TRBJ2-7; 9 nucleotides agree with TRBD1. The length of the CDR3 is 14 residues. Trimming at V came to 5 bases and at J to 4 bases, leaving 6 bases not matched to a gene. Germline V CDR1 and CDR2: LNHDA, SQIVND (reference sequence). CDR3 nucleotide sequence: TGTGCCAGTAGTCTCGGGACAGGGCTATACGAGCAGTACTTC. It yields the protein CASSLGTGLYEQYF. The full variable domain, its missing parts supplied by reference TRBV19 and TRBJ2-7, is DGGITQSPKYLFRKEGQNVTLSCEQNLNHDAMYWYRQDPGQGLRLIYYSQIVNDFQKGDIAEGYSVSREKKESFPLTVTSAQKNPTAFYLCASSLGTGLYEQYFGPGTRLTVT.

This clonotype has at least ten counts. The chain couples TRBV20-1 to TRBJ1-2; 10 bases line up with TRBD1. Unmatched junction bases numbered 8, after V lost 6 bases and J lost 4 bases. Germline V CDR1 and CDR2: DFQATT, SNEGSKA (reference sequence). This CDR3 is 14 amino acids long. CDR3 bases: TGCAGTGCCCCCGGGACAGGGGTTAGCTATGGCTACACCTTC. The encoded protein is CSAPGTGVSYGYTF.

With respect to this clonotype: One end of the junction does not line up with germline, which may come from a read error. The genes are TRBV10-3 and TRBJ2-7; D gene uncertain. Looked up from germline, CDR1 is ENHRY and CDR2 is SYGVKD. CDR3 length: 14 residues. CDR3 nucleotide sequence: TGTGCCATTAAGGATGGGTCGCGCTCCCACGAGCAGTACTTC. This sequence encodes CAIKDGSRSHEQYF.

This clonotype is classed as medium-sized. The genes are TRBV6-2 or TRBV6-3 and TRBJ2-1; TRBD2 agrees at 12 bases. There are 15 residues in the CDR3. V lost 4 bases, J lost 4 bases, and 2 bases stayed unmatched. Germline V CDR1 and CDR2: MNHEY, SVGEGT. The DNA for the CDR3 is TGTGCCAGCAGTTGGACTAGCGGGAAGTACAATGAGCAGTTCTTC. This sequence encodes CASSWTSGKYNEQFF.

This clonotype was recorded at least ten times. The chain links TRBV7-2 to TRBJ2-1; D assignment may be TRBD1 or TRBD2 (6 bases each). CDR1 and CDR2 (germline): SGHTA, FQGNSA. The CDR3 extends over 16 amino acids. Trimming took off 5 bases at V and 8 bases at J, with 22 bases between the two ends. Written as DNA, the CDR3 is TGTGCCAGCAGCGTAAGGGGGGACCCCCTGGGGGATGAGCAGTTCTTC. This translates into CASSVRGDPLGDEQFF.

For this clonotype: This sequence may be a read error, since a much larger clone differs from it by one base. This rearrangement joins TRBV19 to TRBJ1-5; D unresolved. Germline V CDR1 and CDR2: LNHDA, SQIVND (reference sequence). The CDR3 runs to 17 residues. CDR3 in amino acids: CANSPPLQVYSNQPQHF. CDR3 nucleotide sequence: TGTGCCAATAGTCCCCCCCTCCAGGTTTATAGCAATCAGCCCCAGCATTTT.

This clonotype was picked up many times. This sequence joins TRBV3-1 and TRBJ2-7; D not certain. V was clipped by 2 bases and J by 3 bases, with 2 bases between them. Germline values: CDR1 LGHDT, CDR2 YNNKEL (reference sequence). The CDR3 sequence is 11 residues long. The CDR3 bases are TGTGCCAGCAGCCAAAGCTACGAGCAGTACTTC. It is translated as CASSQSYEQYF.

As regards this clonotype: Given a much more abundant clone one base away, this may be a read error. This chain connects TRBV29-1 to TRBJ1-2; 7 nucleotides match TRBD1. After removal of 7 bases from V and 8 bases from J, the junction contained 10 bases not matched to a gene. The CDR3 consists of 12 residues. Germline values: CDR1 SQVTM, CDR2 ANQGSEA. The CDR3 DNA reads TGCAGCGCATCGAAGACAGGGCTGGGCTACACCTTC. Translating gives CSASKTGLGYTF.

This clonotype was found a few times. The J gene is TRBJ2-7, the V gene TRBV3-1, with TRBD1 identical over 9 bases. From germline, CDR1 is LGHDT and CDR2 YNNKEL (reference sequence). This CDR3 has 17 residues. V was pared by 1 base and J by 10 bases, with 17 bases of the junction left unmatched. The CDR3 region has the DNA TGTGCCAGCAGCCAAGGTGGATGGACAGGGGTTCCTTTTCGACAGTACTTC. It translates to CASSQGGWTGVPFRQYF.

Points on this clonotype: The junction does not match germline at one end; this may be a read error. The chain uses TRBV7-9 and TRBJ1-5; D possibly corresponds to TRBD1 (6 bases). Per the germline V gene, CDR1 is SEHNR and CDR2 is FQNEAQ (reference sequence). The CDR3 is 14 amino acids. This CDR3 is CATSLGNPGETQHF. In DNA form, the CDR3 reads TGTGCCACCAGCTTAGGAAACCCAGGGGAGACGCAGCATTTT.